What follows are 32 T cell receptor beta chains derived from one specimen sequenced in a study of blood T cells in healthy people across ages. Primers used in a second PCR of roughly 7 to 11 cycles were a sample-barcoded 5' primer and a J-beta primer mix. TCRdb reprocessed the 5' RACE reads with MiXCR, giving one entry per CDR3 protein. The sample yields 1.2 million to 1.5 million distinct CDR3 sequences, around 59% seen once. Sequencing was carried out using blood. All receptors come from a man between 18 and 35 years old in good health.

This clonotype was picked up a small number of times. V is TRBV5-6 and J is TRBJ2-1, with a possible D match to TRBD2 (6 bases). The germline V gene has CDR1 SGHDT and CDR2 YYEEEE. V was shortened by 3 bases and J by 2 bases, with 12 bases between the two germline ends. This CDR3 has 15 amino acids. The CDR3: CASSWDPGAYNEQFF. The CDR3 DNA reads as TGTGCCAGCAGCTGGGACCCGGGAGCCTACAATGAGCAGTTCTTC.

This chain uses TRBV4-1 with TRBJ1-1; TRBD1 aligns across 11 bases. The CDR3 covers 16 residues. The germline gives CDR1 MGHRA, CDR2 YSYEKL. V was pared by 1 base and J by 4 bases, with 5 bases of the junction left unmatched. The CDR3 DNA reads as TGCGCCAGCAGCCAAGTGGGGACAGGGGGACTCACTGAAGCTTTCTTT. Translation gives CASSQVGTGGLTEAFF.

The J gene is TRBJ1-5, the V gene TRBV7-9; maybe TRBD1 (5 bases). V dropped 5 bases and J dropped 5 bases, with 10 bases sitting between them. Germline CDR1 is SEHNR and CDR2 is FQNEAQ (reference sequence). This CDR3 region has 13 residues. DNA for the CDR3: TGTGCCAGCAGCGGGGACGGGGATCAGCCCCAGCATTTT. Translating it yields CASSGDGDQPQHF. Together with reference TRBV7-9 and TRBJ1-5, the CDR3 gives the full variable domain: DTGVSQNPRHKITKRGQNVTFRCDPISEHNRLYWYRQTLGQGPEFLTYFQNEAQLEKSRLLSDRFSAERPKGSFSTLEIQRTEQGDSAMYLCASSGDGDQPQHFGDGTRLSIL.

This clonotype was counted a few times. The chain uses TRBV7-2 and TRBJ2-4; TRBD1 might be the D (6 bases). Near its end, the DNA agrees better with TRBJ2-5, so the J call may be wrong. The germline CDR1 and CDR2 sequences are SGHTA and FQGNSA. The CDR3 length is 14 residues. Written as DNA, the CDR3 is TGTGCCAGCAGGGCCGGACAGCCGGAAGAGACCCAGTACTTC. Translated, it gives CASRAGQPEETQYF.

The chain is built from TRBV12-3 or TRBV12-4 and TRBJ2-1; D is ambiguous. This CDR3 is 16 amino acids long. V lost 3 bases and J lost 0, with 12 bases in between. CDR3 coding DNA: TGTGCCAGCAGTTTTTTGGTCGGTAGCTCCTACAATGAGCAGTTCTTC. As protein: CASSFLVGSSYNEQFF.

In nucleotides, the CDR3 is TGTGCCAGCAGCCAAGAGGTCGGACACTATAATTCACCCCTCCACTTT. Translating it yields CASSQEVGHYNSPLHF. The rearrangement joins TRBV14 to TRBJ1-6; D possibly corresponds to TRBD1 (5 bases). V lost 0 bases, J lost 3 bases, and 9 bases lay in between. Looked up from germline, CDR1 is SGHDN and CDR2 is FVKESK. CDR3 length: 16 residues.

This clonotype was observed a few times. This chain uses TRBV7-9 with TRBJ2-5; D unclear. Trimming cost V 3 bases and J 2 bases, with 13 bases left between them. This CDR3 region has 15 residues. Germline CDR1 is SEHNR and CDR2 is FQNEAQ (reference sequence). The CDR3 coding sequence is TGTGCCAGCAGCTTTCTAGGGCCTACTCAAGAGACCCAGTACTTC. This codes for CASSFLGPTQETQYF.

The chain uses TRBV6-2 or TRBV6-3 and TRBJ1-2, with 8 bases aligning to TRBD1. V dropped 7 bases and J dropped 3; count of bases not matched to a gene: 10. The CDR3 extends over 15 amino acids. Germline CDR1 is MNHEY and CDR2 is SVGEGT. The CDR3 bases are TGTGCCAGCAACTACGTTGGACAGGGCTACTATGGCTACACCTTC. It codes for CASNYVGQGYYGYTF.

The chain is built from TRBV27 and TRBJ2-7; TRBD2 is a possible D gene (5 bases). CDR1 and CDR2 (germline): MNHEY, SMNVEV (reference sequence). The CDR3 spans 13 residues. V was cut by 4 bases and J by 6 bases, with 13 bases left in between. The CDR3 spells CASSYNGGTEQYF. The CDR3, as DNA: TGTGCCAGCAGTTACAACGGAGGAACCGAGCAGTACTTC.

This clonotype appeared once. This chain uses TRBV29-1 with TRBJ2-2, with TRBD1 identical over 8 bases. Germline V CDR1 and CDR2: SQVTM, ANQGSEA. J gave up 2 bases and V 4 bases, and 9 bases lay outside the gene matches. The CDR3 loop spans 16 amino acids. This chain's CDR3 is CSVVVPGQENTGELFF. The CDR3 coding sequence is TGCAGCGTTGTGGTCCCGGGACAGGAAAACACCGGGGAGCTGTTTTTT.

This clonotype was seen a few times. V and J are TRBV29-1 and TRBJ2-7, with 8 bases lining up with TRBD1. Trimming took 2 bases from V and 0 from J; bases not matched to a gene: 9. CDR3 length: 16 amino acids. Germline CDR1 reads SQVTM; CDR2 reads ANQGSEA. The CDR3 here is CSVETAGTGSSYEQYF. The CDR3, as DNA: TGCAGCGTTGAAACGGCCGGGACAGGCAGCTCCTACGAGCAGTACTTC.

CDR3 amino acids: CSASSYRENTYNEQFF. CDR3 sequence (DNA): TGCAGTGCGTCATCGTACAGGGAAAATACCTACAATGAGCAGTTCTTC. The rearrangement joins TRBV20-1 to TRBJ2-1, with D perhaps matching TRBD1 (6 bases). Germline CDR1 is DFQATT and CDR2 is SNEGSKA (reference sequence). The CDR3 runs to 16 residues. With 6 bases removed from V and 2 bases from J, the gap between germline ends came to 20 bases.

This chain connects TRBV7-9 to TRBJ2-5; D possibly matches TRBD1 or TRBD2 (5 bases each). This CDR3 is built from 14 residues. With 5 bases removed from V and 11 bases from J, the gap between germline ends came to 21 bases. Germline V gene lookup returns CDR1 SEHNR and CDR2 FQNEAQ (reference sequence). The CDR3 loop reads CASSPQERGNEQYF. The CDR3 nucleotides read TGTGCCAGCAGCCCCCAAGAGAGGGGAAATGAGCAGTACTTC. Based on the CDR3 plus reference TRBV7-9 and TRBJ2-5, the full variable domain is DTGVSQNPRHKITKRGQNVTFRCDPISEHNRLYWYRQTLGQGPEFLTYFQNEAQLEKSRLLSDRFSAERPKGSFSTLEIQRTEQGDSAMYLCASSPQERGNEQYFGPGTRLLVL.

In its sample, this clonotype was seen once. The CDR3 is CASSHSTGYSNQPQHF. The CDR3 coding sequence is TGCGCCAGCAGCCACTCGACAGGTTATAGCAATCAGCCCCAGCATTTT. V usage is TRBV4-1 and J usage is TRBJ1-5, with D maybe TRBD1 (6 bases). V shed 3 bases and J shed 0 bases, with 12 bases lying between them. The CDR3 spans 16 residues. Germline V gene lookup returns CDR1 MGHRA and CDR2 YSYEKL.

The sample holds a few counts of this clonotype. The chain employs TRBV29-1 and TRBJ2-3; D possibly corresponds to TRBD1 (5 bases). Germline V gene lookup returns CDR1 SQVTM and CDR2 ANQGSEA. The CDR3 runs 13 residues. With 7 bases removed from V and 3 bases from J, the gap between germline ends came to 14 bases. For the CDR3, the DNA is TGCAGCGCCCGACCCCAGGGTACAGATACGCAGTATTTT. As protein: CSARPQGTDTQYF.

The gene calls are TRBV2 and TRBJ2-7; D is tentatively TRBD1 or TRBD2 (5 bases each). This CDR3 contains 15 residues. Germline V lookup: CDR1 SNHLY, CDR2 FYNNEI. V was shortened by 7 bases and J by 3 bases, with 19 bases between the two germline ends. The DNA for the CDR3 is TGTGCCAGCATCCTCGACCGGGACGCCATCTACGAGCAGTACTTC. This gives the protein CASILDRDAIYEQYF.

The chain carries TRBV6-5 and TRBJ1-1, with 9 bases that match TRBD1. Germline trimming cut 6 bases from V and 2 bases from J; bases unmatched to any gene: 10. Germline CDR1 and CDR2: MNHEY and SVGAGI. This CDR3 comprises 16 residues. The CDR3 sequence is CASSRGQGKINTEAFF. The CDR3 DNA reads as TGTGCCAGCAGCCGCGGACAGGGGAAGATAAACACTGAAGCTTTCTTT.

The chain has TRBV12-3 or TRBV12-4 and TRBJ2-1, with D hard to call. The CDR3 is made up of 12 amino acids. V gave up 2 bases and J gave up 12 bases, with 11 bases separating them. The CDR3 sequence: CASSLPAPGQFF. DNA of the CDR3: TGTGCCAGCAGTTTACCAGCCCCGGGGCAGTTCTTC.

V gene TRBV14 combines with J gene TRBJ1-2; the match to TRBD1 covers 11 bases. The trim removed 3 bases at V and 8 bases at J, leaving 2 bases unmatched. Germline V gene lookup returns CDR1 SGHDN and CDR2 FVKESK. This CDR3 is built from 13 residues. CDR3 nucleotides: TGTGCCAGCAGCCAGGACAGGGGGCCCGGCTACACCTTC. Translating gives CASSQDRGPGYTF.

The chain uses TRBV6-1 and TRBJ2-7; D remains ambiguous. The CDR3 totals 13 residues. Germline assignment: CDR1 MNHNS and CDR2 SASEGT. V was clipped by 2 bases and J by 3 bases, with 8 bases between them. The CDR3 sequence is CASSERRIYEQYF. In DNA, the CDR3 is TGTGCCAGCAGTGAACGACGGATCTACGAGCAGTACTTC.

The CDR3 sequence is CASSLNPLPNQPQHF. The CDR3 region has the DNA TGTGCCAGCAGCTTAAACCCACTACCCAATCAGCCCCAGCATTTT. The chain is built from TRBV11-2 and TRBJ1-5; D remains unclear. This CDR3 is built from 15 residues. V gave up 2 bases and J gave up 3 bases, with 11 bases separating them. Germline V gene data show CDR1 as SGHAT and CDR2 as FQNNGV.

This clonotype was counted a single time. J is TRBJ1-5 and V is TRBV12-3 or TRBV12-4; D call uncertain. CDR3 length: 13 residues. Trimming took off 4 bases at V and 8 bases at J, with 12 bases between the two ends. The CDR3: CASSSVGSEPQHF. CDR3 sequence (DNA): TGTGCCAGCAGTTCAGTGGGTTCGGAGCCCCAGCATTTT.

This clonotype was seen a single time. Since a much larger clone is just one base distant, this may be a read error. The chain links TRBV18 to TRBJ2-1; 9 bases align to TRBD1. The trim removed 3 bases at V and 14 bases at J, leaving 11 bases unmatched. The CDR3 sequence is 14 residues long. Germline V lookup: CDR1 KGHSH, CDR2 LQKENI. Written as DNA, the CDR3 is TGTGCCAGCTCACCCCGGGACAGGGACCGAGGGGAGTTCTTC. It translates to CASSPRDRDRGEFF.

The chain is built from TRBV4-1 and TRBJ2-2; D may correspond to TRBD1 or TRBD2 (5 bases each). Germline CDR1 and CDR2: MGHRA and YSYEKL. V lost 4 bases, J lost 7 bases, and 22 bases lay in between. This CDR3 spans 17 amino acids. CDR3 in DNA: TGCGCCAGCAGCCCCGAACCGGGACCCTCGGGTGGCGGGGAGCTGTTTTTT. Amino acids: CASSPEPGPSGGGELFF.

This clonotype was detected a few times. This rearrangement joins TRBV12-3 or TRBV12-4 to TRBJ2-7; tentatively, D is TRBD2 (6 bases). The CDR3 contains 15 residues. Trimming took 4 bases from V and 2 from J, leaving 15 bases between them. DNA of the CDR3: TGTGCCAGCAGTTCCTTAGCGGCGGAAACCTACGAGCAGTACTTC. Amino acid sequence: CASSSLAAETYEQYF.

V and J are TRBV28 and TRBJ2-2; tentatively, D is TRBD2 (6 bases). The CDR3 runs 14 residues. V was clipped by 7 bases and J by 5 bases, with 14 bases between them. Looked up from germline, CDR1 is MDHEN and CDR2 is SYDVKM. CDR3 region: CASTTLGGTGELFF. CDR3 bases: TGTGCCAGCACCACTCTGGGGGGAACCGGGGAGCTGTTTTTT.

The rearrangement uses TRBV5-1 and TRBJ2-3; TRBD1 or TRBD2 may be the D gene (6 bases each). V lost 3 bases and J 2 bases, leaving 16 bases between the germline ends. Germline-derived CDR1 and CDR2 are SGHRS and YFSETQ. The CDR3 extends over 16 amino acids. In DNA, the CDR3 is TGCGCCAGCAGCTGGTCGTCGGGGGCTGACACAGATACGCAGTATTTT. It is translated as CASSWSSGADTDTQYF.

This clonotype was detected once. V and J are TRBV2 and TRBJ1-2; D not resolved. CDR3 length: 13 residues. V shed 2 bases and J shed 3 bases, with 7 bases lying between them. Germline loops: CDR1 SNHLY, CDR2 FYNNEI. CDR3 in amino acids: CASSEPPHYGYTF. The CDR3 region has the DNA TGTGCCAGCAGTGAACCCCCGCACTATGGCTACACCTTC.

The chain joins TRBV27 to TRBJ2-1, with 10 bases matching TRBD2. V was clipped by 5 bases and J by 3 bases; unmatched bases: 10. This CDR3 has 17 amino acids. Germline CDR1 and CDR2: MNHEY and SMNVEV (reference sequence). The CDR3 nucleotides read TGTGCCAGCAGTGTCCTGACTAGCGGGCGAAACTACAATGAGCAGTTCTTC. Encoded protein: CASSVLTSGRNYNEQFF.

The chain has TRBV4-3 and TRBJ1-4; TRBD1 is a possible D gene (5 bases). CDR1 LGHNA and CDR2 YSLEER come from the germline V gene. The CDR3 is 14 amino acids. V shed 5 bases and J shed 5 bases, with 12 bases lying between them. CDR3 sequence: CASSIGTPNEKLFF. For the CDR3, the DNA is TGCGCCAGCAGCATTGGGACGCCAAATGAAAAACTGTTTTTT.

The chain combines TRBV4-1 with TRBJ2-4, with D perhaps TRBD2 (6 bases). The J call may not be correct, given that the DNA end is closer to TRBJ2-7. Germline loops: CDR1 MGHRA, CDR2 YSYEKL. The CDR3 runs to 16 residues. CDR3 sequence: CASSHPNNAGSDEQYF. In DNA, the CDR3 is TGCGCCAGCAGCCACCCAAACAATGCGGGGTCGGACGAGCAGTACTTC.

This clonotype has just a few counts. The chain joins TRBV29-1 to TRBJ1-1, with D unclear. From germline, CDR1 is SQVTM and CDR2 ANQGSEA. The CDR3 contains 11 residues. V gave up 3 bases and J gave up 8 bases, with 10 bases separating them. The CDR3 loop reads CSVEKVGEAFF. CDR3 coding DNA: TGCAGCGTTGAGAAGGTCGGAGAAGCTTTCTTT.